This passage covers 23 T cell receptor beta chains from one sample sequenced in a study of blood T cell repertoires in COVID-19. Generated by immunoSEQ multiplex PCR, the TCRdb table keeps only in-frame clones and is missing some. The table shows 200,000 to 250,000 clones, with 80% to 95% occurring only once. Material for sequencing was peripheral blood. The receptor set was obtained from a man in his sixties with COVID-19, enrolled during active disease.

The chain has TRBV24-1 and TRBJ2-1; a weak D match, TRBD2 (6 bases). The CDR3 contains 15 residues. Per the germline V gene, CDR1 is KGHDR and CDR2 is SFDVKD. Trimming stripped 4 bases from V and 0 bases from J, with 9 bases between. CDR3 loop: CATSEAGPSYNEQFF. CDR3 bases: TGTGCCACCAGTGAGGCGGGGCCCTCCTACAATGAGCAGTTCTTC.

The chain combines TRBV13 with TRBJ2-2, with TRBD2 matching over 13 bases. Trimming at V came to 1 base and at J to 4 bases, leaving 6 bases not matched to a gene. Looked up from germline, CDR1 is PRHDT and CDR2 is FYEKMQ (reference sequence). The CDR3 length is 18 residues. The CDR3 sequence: CASSLEGLAGSGTGELFF. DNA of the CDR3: TGTGCCAGCAGCTTAGAGGGACTAGCGGGATCGGGCACCGGGGAGCTGTTTTTT.

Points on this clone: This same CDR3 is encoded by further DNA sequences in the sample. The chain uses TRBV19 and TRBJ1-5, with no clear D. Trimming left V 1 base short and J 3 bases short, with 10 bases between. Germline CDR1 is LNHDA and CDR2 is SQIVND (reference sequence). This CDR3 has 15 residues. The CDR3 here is CASSIVGHSNQPQHF. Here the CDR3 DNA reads TGTGCCAGTAGTATAGTCGGTCATTCCAATCAGCCCCAGCATTTT.

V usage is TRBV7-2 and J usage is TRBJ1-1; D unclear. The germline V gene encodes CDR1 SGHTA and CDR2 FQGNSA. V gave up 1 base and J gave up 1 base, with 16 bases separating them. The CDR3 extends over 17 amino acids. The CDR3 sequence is CASSLGGTGVGNTEAFF. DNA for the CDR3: TGTGCCAGCAGCTTAGGAGGTACGGGTGTAGGGAACACTGAAGCTTTCTTT.

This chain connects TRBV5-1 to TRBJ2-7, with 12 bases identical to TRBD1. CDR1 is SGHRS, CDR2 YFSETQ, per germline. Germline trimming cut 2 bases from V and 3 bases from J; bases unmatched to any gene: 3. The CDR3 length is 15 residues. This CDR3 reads CASSLGTGGLYEQYF. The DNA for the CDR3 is TGCGCCAGCAGCTTAGGGACAGGGGGCCTCTACGAGCAGTACTTC.

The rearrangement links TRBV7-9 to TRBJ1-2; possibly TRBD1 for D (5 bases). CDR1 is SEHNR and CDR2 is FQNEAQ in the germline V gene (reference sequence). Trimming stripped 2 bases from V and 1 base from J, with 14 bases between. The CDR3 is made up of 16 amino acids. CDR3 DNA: TGTGCCAGCAGCTTATCCAGGGCCGGCGTTAACTATGGCTACACCTTC. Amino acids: CASSLSRAGVNYGYTF.

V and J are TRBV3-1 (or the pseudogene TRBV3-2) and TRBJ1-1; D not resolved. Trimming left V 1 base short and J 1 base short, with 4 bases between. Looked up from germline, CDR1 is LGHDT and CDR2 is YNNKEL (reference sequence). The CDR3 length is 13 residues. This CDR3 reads CASSQVRNTEAFF. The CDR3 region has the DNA TGTGCCAGCAGCCAAGTTCGGAACACTGAAGCTTTCTTT.

The DNA of the CDR3 is TGTGCCAGCAGCCAAGTAATAAGGGGTTCACCCCTCCACTTT. It codes for CASSQVIRGSPLHF. J is TRBJ1-6 and V is TRBV3-1 (or the pseudogene TRBV3-2); possibly TRBD1 for D (5 bases). The CDR3 length is 14 residues. The V gene lost 1 base and the J gene lost 9 bases, with 10 bases spanning the gap. CDR1 and CDR2 from the germline V gene are LGHDT and YNNKEL (reference sequence).

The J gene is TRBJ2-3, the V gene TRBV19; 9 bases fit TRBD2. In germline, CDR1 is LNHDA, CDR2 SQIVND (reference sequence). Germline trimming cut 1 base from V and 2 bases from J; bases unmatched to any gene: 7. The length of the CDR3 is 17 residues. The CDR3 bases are TGTGCCAGTAGTATAGGGTCGACTAGCGGAGCCACAGATACGCAGTATTTT. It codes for CASSIGSTSGATDTQYF.

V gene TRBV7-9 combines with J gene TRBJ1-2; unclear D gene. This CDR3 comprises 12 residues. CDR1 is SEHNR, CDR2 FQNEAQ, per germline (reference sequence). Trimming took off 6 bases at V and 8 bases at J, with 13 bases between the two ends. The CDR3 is CASSRLAPGYTF. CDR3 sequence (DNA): TGTGCCAGCAGTCGACTGGCGCCGGGCTACACCTTC.

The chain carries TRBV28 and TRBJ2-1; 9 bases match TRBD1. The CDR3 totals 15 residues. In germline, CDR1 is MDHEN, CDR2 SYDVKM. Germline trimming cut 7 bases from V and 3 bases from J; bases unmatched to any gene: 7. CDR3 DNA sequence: TGTGCCAGCACTCCAGGACAGGGGAACTACAATGAGCAGTTCTTC. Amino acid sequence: CASTPGQGNYNEQFF.

This CDR3 is CASSQSTGVNYGYTF. CDR3 nucleotides: TGTGCCAGCAGCCAATCGACAGGGGTTAACTATGGCTACACCTTC. The rearrangement uses TRBV3-1 (or the pseudogene TRBV3-2) and TRBJ1-2, with 8 bases aligning to TRBD1. The CDR3 is 15 residues long. Germline-derived CDR1 and CDR2 are LGHDT and YNNKEL (reference sequence). The V gene end was trimmed by 2 bases and the J gene end by 1 base; junction bases not matched to a gene: 3.

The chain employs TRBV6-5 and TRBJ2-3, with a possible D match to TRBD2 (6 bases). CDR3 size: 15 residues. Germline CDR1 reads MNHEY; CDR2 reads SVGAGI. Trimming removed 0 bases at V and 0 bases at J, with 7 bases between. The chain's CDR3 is CASSYSRGSTDTQYF. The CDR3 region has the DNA TGTGCCAGCAGTTACTCGCGGGGAAGCACAGATACGCAGTATTTT.

The CDR3 loop is CAWSVQYSPLHF. DNA for the CDR3: TGTGCCTGGAGTGTACAATATTCACCCCTCCACTTT. The chain recombines TRBV30 with TRBJ1-6; the D is unclear. Trimming removed 0 bases at V and 8 bases at J, with 5 bases between. Germline CDR1 reads GTSNPN; CDR2 reads SVGIG (reference sequence). The CDR3 loop spans 12 amino acids.

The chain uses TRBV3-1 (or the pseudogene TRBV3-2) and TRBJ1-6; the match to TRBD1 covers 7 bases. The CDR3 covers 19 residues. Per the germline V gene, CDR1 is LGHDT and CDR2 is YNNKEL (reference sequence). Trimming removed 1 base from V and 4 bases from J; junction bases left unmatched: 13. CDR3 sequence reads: CASSQVWGQSSGYNSPLHF. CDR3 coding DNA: TGTGCCAGCAGCCAAGTGTGGGGACAGAGTTCAGGGTATAATTCACCCCTCCACTTT.

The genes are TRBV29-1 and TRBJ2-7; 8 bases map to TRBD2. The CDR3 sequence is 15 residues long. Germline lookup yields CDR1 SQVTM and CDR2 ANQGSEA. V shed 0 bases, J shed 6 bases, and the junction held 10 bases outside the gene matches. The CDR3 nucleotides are TGCAGCGTTGAAGATCGCGGGGGGCGCAGCTCCGAGCAGTACTTC. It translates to CSVEDRGGRSSEQYF.

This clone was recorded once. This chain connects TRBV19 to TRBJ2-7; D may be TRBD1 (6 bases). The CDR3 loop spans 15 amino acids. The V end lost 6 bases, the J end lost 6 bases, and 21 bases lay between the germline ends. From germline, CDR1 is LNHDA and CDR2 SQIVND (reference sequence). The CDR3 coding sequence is TGTGCCAGTAGAACCTCCGGGACACTCGTACGCGAGCAGTACTTC. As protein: CASRTSGTLVREQYF.

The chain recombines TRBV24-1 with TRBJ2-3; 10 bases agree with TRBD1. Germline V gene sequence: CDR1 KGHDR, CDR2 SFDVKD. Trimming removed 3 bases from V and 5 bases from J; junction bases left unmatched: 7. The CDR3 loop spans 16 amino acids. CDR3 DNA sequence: TGTGCCACCAGTGATCCAGGGACAGGGGTTATAGATACGCAGTATTTT. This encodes CATSDPGTGVIDTQYF.

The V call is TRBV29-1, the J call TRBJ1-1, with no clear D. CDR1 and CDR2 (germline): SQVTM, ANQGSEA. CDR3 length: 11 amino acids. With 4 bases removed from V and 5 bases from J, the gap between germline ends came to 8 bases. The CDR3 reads CSVGGLTEAFF. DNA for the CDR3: TGCAGCGTTGGAGGGCTTACTGAAGCTTTCTTT.

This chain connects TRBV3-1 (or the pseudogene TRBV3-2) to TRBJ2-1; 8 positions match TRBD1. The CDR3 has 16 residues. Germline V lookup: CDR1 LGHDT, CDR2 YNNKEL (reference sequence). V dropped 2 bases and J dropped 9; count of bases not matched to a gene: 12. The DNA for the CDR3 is TGTGCCAGCAGCCAATTTCCCGGGACAGGTTCGGTTGAGCAGTTCTTC. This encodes CASSQFPGTGSVEQFF.

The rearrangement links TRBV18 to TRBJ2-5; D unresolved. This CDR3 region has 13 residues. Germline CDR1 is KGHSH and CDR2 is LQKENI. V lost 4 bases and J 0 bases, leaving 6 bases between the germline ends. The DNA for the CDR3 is TGTGCCAGCTCACGTAGTAACCAAGAGACCCAGTACTTC. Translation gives CASSRSNQETQYF.

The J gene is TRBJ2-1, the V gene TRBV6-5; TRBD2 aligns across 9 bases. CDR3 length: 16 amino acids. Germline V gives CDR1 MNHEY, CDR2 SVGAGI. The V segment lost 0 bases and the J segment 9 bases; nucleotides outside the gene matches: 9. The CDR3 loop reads CASSYSAGGFQVEQFF. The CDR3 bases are TGTGCCAGCAGTTACTCGGCGGGGGGGTTTCAGGTTGAGCAGTTCTTC.

CDR3 sequence reads: CASSQERLAGVNEQFF. DNA of the CDR3: TGTGCCAGCAGCCAAGAGCGACTAGCGGGGGTCAATGAGCAGTTCTTC. The rearrangement uses TRBV3-1 (or the pseudogene TRBV3-2) and TRBJ2-1; TRBD2 agrees at 12 bases. V shed 0 bases and J 6 bases; nucleotides not matched to a gene: 3. Germline values: CDR1 LGHDT, CDR2 YNNKEL (reference sequence). This CDR3 is 16 amino acids long.